This TCR beta chain was documented in a study of immune evolution from preneoplasia to lung adenocarcinoma. The wider study: HLA loss of heterozygosity: 6% to 7.5% AIS, about 14% MIA, over 30% ADC, none AAH.

Assay: immunoSEQ multiplex PCR; the TCRdb copy retains only in-frame clones and omits some. The top ten hold around an eighth of the sample, which has 9,500 to 10,000 clones, 79% seen once. Study-level points and caveats: Top clone frequencies peaked in normal lung, apparently declining through invasive adenocarcinoma. Later-stage lesions seemingly showed higher T cell density and diversity than normal lung.

Histologic diagnosis was independently verified by two lung pathologists. A remark on this clone: Its antigen is unknown.

Looked up from germline, CDR1 is LGHNT and CDR2 is FRNRAP. CDR3 length equals 15 residues. V was shortened by 7 bases and J by 4 bases, with 19 bases between the two germline ends. The sequenced sample consisted of FFPE lung adenocarcinoma in situ tissue. The genes are TRBV12-5 and TRBJ1-1; possibly TRBD1 for D (6 bases). This TCR was sampled from an older person with lung adenocarcinoma. The CDR3 nucleotides are TGTGCTAGTGCCCGGAGGTCAGGGGTGGGCACTGAAGCTTTCTTT. Translated: CASARRSGVGTEAFF.